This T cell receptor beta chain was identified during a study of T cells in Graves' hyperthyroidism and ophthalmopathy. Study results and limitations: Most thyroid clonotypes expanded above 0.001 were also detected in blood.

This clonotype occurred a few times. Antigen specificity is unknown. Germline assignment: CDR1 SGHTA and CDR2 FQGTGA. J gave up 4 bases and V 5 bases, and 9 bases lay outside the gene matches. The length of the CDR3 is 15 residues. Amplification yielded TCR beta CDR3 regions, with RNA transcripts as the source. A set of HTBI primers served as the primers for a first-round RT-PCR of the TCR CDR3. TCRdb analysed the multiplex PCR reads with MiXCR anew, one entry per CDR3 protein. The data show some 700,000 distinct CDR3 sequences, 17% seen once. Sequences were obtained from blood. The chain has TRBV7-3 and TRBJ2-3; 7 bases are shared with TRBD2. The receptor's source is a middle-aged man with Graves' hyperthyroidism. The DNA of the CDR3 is TGTGCCAGCAGCCGATCTAGCGGAGGGCCAGATACGCAGTATTTT. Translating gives CASSRSSGGPDTQYF.